The subject of this entry is one T cell receptor beta chain. Its cognate antigen has yet to be identified. Base qualities are not at hand, and no much larger clone is one base apart. The immunoSEQ hsTCRbeta Kit was used to sequence TCR beta CDR3 regions from DNA. The study's processing was this. TCR sequencing data were analysed with the ImmunoSEQ Analyzer. T cell clonality was defined as 1 minus Pielou's evenness, calculated on productive rearrangements. To measure T cell diversity, the inverse Simpson index was applied to productive templates. T cell density was defined as TCR beta template counts normalized to usable DNA, with usable DNA estimated by amplification and sequencing of housekeeping genes. Two-sided Kruskal-Wallis tests were used to compare TCR metrics between histologic stages. This immuneACCESS table, as held by TCRdb, lists in-frame sequences with V and J called but not all clones. Of the missing ones, under half trace to an unresolved V gene in checked studies; the others have no known cause. That table is the source of V, J and clone size, and D and trimming were worked out from the DNA. The sample has 20,000 or so clones on record, over 70% of them singletons. Around 5.6% of the sample comes from the top ten.

This sample was included in a study of immune evolution from preneoplasia to lung adenocarcinoma listed by TCRdb under 2021. With regard to the full study: No AAH lesions showed HLA loss of heterozygosity, compared with 6% to 8% of AIS, less than 18% of MIA and approximately 30% of ADC lesions. According to the study, roughly 100 samples went through TCR sequencing. The overall cohort was made up of a few dozen patients with pulmonary nodules who had surgical resection. Immune contexture across lung adenocarcinoma precursors and invasive adenocarcinoma was profiled using immune gene expression, TCR sequencing and multiplex immunofluorescence. Resected precursor lesions (AAH, AIS, MIA) and invasive adenocarcinomas were compared with paired morphologically normal lung tissue. TCR sequencing data came from approximately 46 patients. POLYSOLVER was used to infer Class I HLA alleles from exome data, while LOHHLA was used to detect allele-specific HLA loss. The immune data were integrated with whole exome sequencing and methylation data obtained from the same cohort of nodules. The sample size depended on which specimens were available, not on a prior power calculation.

Resection was performed on patients in Japan or China between the mid-2010s and the late 2010s. Two lung cancer pathologists independently confirmed the histologic diagnosis of each case on H&E slides. For nucleic acid extraction, premalignant or tumor cells were enriched by macro-dissection following pathologic assessment. The AllPrep DNA/RNA FFPE Kit was used to isolate DNA from FFPE tissue. Broad study findings and their caveats: Because all patients were from Japan and China, applicability to Western populations was uncertain. The findings rested on association rather than direct causation, and larger cohorts with long-term follow-up and longitudinal biopsies were considered necessary. Normal lung had the highest top T cell clone frequencies, and these frequencies appeared to fall progressively from AAH through AIS, MIA and invasive adenocarcinoma. Normal lung showed the highest clonality, whereas later-stage lesions appeared to have higher T cell density and diversity but lower clonality. T cell clonality was highest in KRAS-mutant nodules compared with EGFR-mutant or double wild-type lesions.

Including the terminal cysteine and phenylalanine, the CDR3 comprises 15 residues. The entry retains the CDR3 DNA only, 45 bases that are in frame from base 1. V is shortened by 2 bases, J by 7 bases, and the region joining them spans 17 bases. CDR1 and CDR2 were assigned from the germline V gene as ENHRY and SYGVKD. The TCR sequence derives from a person between 60 and 70 years old with lung adenocarcinoma. The sample taken for sequencing was FFPE invasive lung adenocarcinoma tissue. The cell subset or site label of this sample denotes: frankly invasive lung adenocarcinoma (ADC). Rearrangement joined TRBV10-3 to TRBJ1-2; perhaps TRBD1 is the D gene, with 6 bases matching. The CDR3 reads CAISETSTGTSGYTF. The sequenced DNA: TGTGCCATCAGTGAGACCTCGACAGGTACTAGTGGCTACACCTTC.